Detailed here is one T cell receptor beta chain. Its antigen is unknown. The data are from a study of T cell responses to AZD1222 COVID-19 vaccine. The study's findings and limits: Distributed over spike, vaccine-associated CD4 TCRs predominated at 160-218 and 743-854. Donor demographics were predominantly white British with a female majority; clonal diversity may be underestimated. Spike-specific TCR breadth and depth both grew after two AZD1222 doses.

Data came from immunoSEQ multiplex PCR; TCRdb stores just in-frame clones and leaves some out. This table holds roughly 140,000 clones, 75% to 90% found once. V lost 2 bases and J 6 bases, leaving 8 bases between the germline ends. There are 13 residues in the CDR3. This sequence originates from an adult in good health. This chain joins TRBV12-3 or TRBV12-4 and TRBJ1-5; possibly TRBD1 for D (5 bases). The sequenced sample was peripheral blood, obtained on day 0 of MenACWY control vaccination. The DNA for the CDR3 is TGTGCCAGCAGTTTATCAGGGTCTCAGCCCCAGCATTTT. Protein sequence: CASSLSGSQPQHF.